These 30 T cell receptor beta chains came from one sample sequenced in a study of blood T cell repertoires in COVID-19. Clones were read by immunoSEQ multiplex PCR, and TCRdb kept only the in-frame ones, dropping some. This table has about 260,000 clones, 88% appearing once. The sequencing sample was made of peripheral blood. The receptors were sampled from a human donor in a cohort sampled during active COVID-19.

This sequence joins TRBV11-2 and TRBJ2-7; D unclear. Trimming left V 1 base short and J 3 bases short, with 13 bases between. Per germline, CDR1 SGHAT and CDR2 FQNNGV. There are 15 residues in the CDR3. The CDR3 bases are TGTGCCAGCAGCTTAGGGGTTGGAGCCCACTACGAGCAGTACTTC. Amino acid sequence: CASSLGVGAHYEQYF.

The rearrangement links TRBV29-1 to TRBJ1-2; TRBD1 is a possible D gene (5 bases). The CDR3 totals 14 residues. The V end was cut by 3 bases, the J end by 7 bases, with 18 bases between. The germline CDR1 and CDR2 sequences are SQVTM and ANQGSEA. The CDR3 spells CSVDADIWVSGYTF. CDR3 coding DNA: TGCAGCGTTGATGCGGACATCTGGGTCAGTGGCTACACCTTC.

The rearrangement uses TRBV7-8 and TRBJ1-1; D unclear. From germline, CDR1 is SGHVS and CDR2 FQNEAQ. V shed 5 bases and J shed 0 bases, with 16 bases lying between them. The CDR3 has 16 amino acids. For the CDR3, the DNA is TGTGCCAGCAGCCCGGTTCGTTTGTTCATGAACACTGAAGCTTTCTTT. Protein: CASSPVRLFMNTEAFF.

This clone has only one observation. The chain employs TRBV6-5 and TRBJ1-2; D not certain. In germline, CDR1 is MNHEY, CDR2 SVGAGI. Trimming removed 7 bases from V and 5 bases from J, with 14 bases in between. CDR3 size: 13 residues. This chain's CDR3 is CASISHRLYGYTF. The DNA of the CDR3 is TGTGCCAGCATCTCGCACCGGTTATATGGCTACACCTTC.

V is TRBV11-2 and J is TRBJ2-7, with TRBD2 as a possible D gene (6 bases). Germline V gene data show CDR1 as SGHAT and CDR2 as FQNNGV. The CDR3 is made up of 16 amino acids. Between the trimmed V and J ends, which lost 4 bases and 2 bases, there was a span of 18 bases. In DNA, the CDR3 is TGTGCCAGCAGCTCCGATGGTTGGGGGGAAGCCTACGAGCAGTACTTC. Protein product: CASSSDGWGEAYEQYF.

The CDR3 nucleotides are TGTGCCAGCCGAAACAGGGGCGAGCAGTTCTTC. This translates into CASRNRGEQFF. This rearrangement joins TRBV27 to TRBJ2-1; 7 nucleotides match TRBD1. Looked up from germline, CDR1 is MNHEY and CDR2 is SMNVEV (reference sequence). After removal of 8 bases from V and 10 bases from J, the junction contained 5 bases not matched to a gene. This CDR3 is 11 amino acids long.

The V and J genes are TRBV7-9 and TRBJ2-4; D is ambiguous. The germline V gene encodes CDR1 SEHNR and CDR2 FQNEAQ (reference sequence). CDR3 size: 17 residues. V was pared by 1 base and J by 0 bases, with 13 bases between. In nucleotides, the CDR3 is TGTGCCAGCAGCTTAGGTGGCGGCACCCTAGCCAAAAACATTCAGTACTTC. Encoded protein: CASSLGGGTLAKNIQYF.

This chain connects TRBV9 to TRBJ2-2, with D possibly TRBD1 on 6 matching bases. The germline V gene has CDR1 SGDLS and CDR2 YYNGEE. V lost 0 bases and J 5 bases, leaving 14 bases between the germline ends. The CDR3 spans 16 residues. CDR3 nucleotide sequence: TGTGCCAGCAGCGTAGATTGGACAGTAGGAACCGGGGAGCTGTTTTTT. It encodes CASSVDWTVGTGELFF.

V gene TRBV7-2 combines with J gene TRBJ1-2; D remains ambiguous. The germline V gene encodes CDR1 SGHTA and CDR2 FQGNSA. This CDR3 is built from 14 residues. V lost 0 bases to trimming and J lost 8 bases, with 13 bases between them. CDR3 DNA sequence: TGTGCCAGCAGCTTAGCCCAGGCTGCGGGGGGCTACACCTTC. Translated, it gives CASSLAQAAGGYTF. Variable domain in full (rest from reference TRBV7-2 and TRBJ1-2): GAGVSQSPSNKVTEKGKDVELRCDPISGHTALYWYRQSLGQGLEFLIYFQGNSAPDKSGLPSDRFSAERTGGSVSTLTIQRTQQEDSAVYLCASSLAQAAGGYTFGSGTRLTVV.

The V gene is TRBV27, the J gene TRBJ1-1; TRBD1 matches at 7 bases. The V gene end was trimmed by 6 bases and the J gene end by 0 bases; junction bases not matched to a gene: 10. The germline CDR1 and CDR2 sequences are MNHEY and SMNVEV (reference sequence). The CDR3 length is 16 residues. The CDR3 bases are TGTGCCAGCAGCCTTTATAGGGGACAGCTGAACACTGAAGCTTTCTTT. Amino acids: CASSLYRGQLNTEAFF.

The chain links TRBV24-1 to TRBJ2-7; 9 nucleotides line up with TRBD1. Per germline, CDR1 KGHDR and CDR2 SFDVKD. Trimming took 2 bases from V and 5 from J; bases not matched to a gene: 0. CDR3 length equals 13 residues. CDR3 DNA: TGTGCCACCAGTGATTGGACAGGGGACGAGCAGTACTTC. It specifies CATSDWTGDEQYF.

The rearrangement links TRBV12-3 or TRBV12-4 to TRBJ1-2; D is possibly TRBD1 (5 bases). V gave up 6 bases and J gave up 5 bases, with 13 bases separating them. The CDR3 totals 13 residues. This CDR3 is CASRTSQGYGYTF. In nucleotides, the CDR3 is TGTGCCAGCAGAACTAGCCAGGGATATGGCTACACCTTC.

The rearrangement joins TRBV11-2 to TRBJ1-1; D is undetermined. This CDR3 comprises 17 residues. The germline CDR1 and CDR2 sequences are SGHAT and FQNNGV. Trimming removed 2 bases from V and 11 bases from J, with 27 bases in between. CDR3 nucleotide sequence: TGTGCCAGCAGCTTACGGGTAGACTTACTCCGCGCTCCGGGGGCTTTCTTT. Amino acids: CASSLRVDLLRAPGAFF.

The J gene is TRBJ1-5, the V gene TRBV15; 8 bases map to TRBD1. Germline V gene lookup returns CDR1 LNHNV and CDR2 YYDKDF (reference sequence). This CDR3 is 15 amino acids long. V trimming: 4 bases; J trimming: 7 bases; junction bases outside the gene matches: 9. CDR3 in DNA: TGTGCCACCAGCAAGCAACAGGGGGTCGGGCAGCCCCAGCATTTT. Residues: CATSKQQGVGQPQHF.

This sequence joins TRBV15 and TRBJ2-7; 10 nucleotides line up with TRBD1. The CDR3 contains 13 residues. Per the germline V gene, CDR1 is LNHNV and CDR2 is YYDKDF (reference sequence). J gave up 12 bases and V 1 base, and 6 bases lay outside the gene matches. CDR3 in amino acids: CATSRGTGGTPYF. The CDR3 DNA reads TGTGCCACCAGCAGAGGGACAGGGGGTACCCCGTACTTC. Based on the CDR3 plus reference TRBV15 and TRBJ2-7, the full variable domain is DAMVIQNPRYQVTQFGKPVTLSCSQTLNHNVMYWYQQKSSQAPKLLFHYYDKDFNNEADTPDNFQSRRPNTSFCFLDIRSPGLGDTAMYLCATSRGTGGTPYFGPGTRLTVT.

The chain is built from TRBV27 and TRBJ1-5, with D unresolved. The CDR3 totals 13 residues. V was shortened by 6 bases and J by 5 bases, with 11 bases between the two germline ends. Per germline, CDR1 MNHEY and CDR2 SMNVEV (reference sequence). In DNA, the CDR3 is TGTGCCAGCAGCCTAAACCGGGATCAGCCCCAGCATTTT. Translated, it gives CASSLNRDQPQHF.

J is TRBJ2-7 and V is TRBV28; 9 bases match TRBD1. The germline gives CDR1 MDHEN, CDR2 SYDVKM. CDR3 size: 12 residues. V lost 11 bases to trimming and J lost 2 bases; unmatched junction nucleotides: 4. The CDR3 coding sequence is TGTGCCGCGGGACAGGGACCCTACGAGCAGTACTTC. The encoded protein is CAAGQGPYEQYF. Together with reference TRBV28 and TRBJ2-7, the CDR3 gives the full variable domain: DVKVTQSSRYLVKRTGEKVFLECVQDMDHENMFWYRQDPGLGLRLIYFSYDVKMKEKGDIPEGYSVSREKKERFSLILESASTNQTSMYLCAAGQGPYEQYFGPGTRLTVT.

The V call is TRBV28, the J call TRBJ2-5; a possible D gene is TRBD1 (5 bases). The CDR3 loop spans 14 amino acids. The V gene's germline CDR1 is MDHEN and CDR2 SYDVKM. Trimming cost V 1 base and J 2 bases, with 8 bases left between them. CDR3 nucleotide sequence: TGTGCCAGCAGTTTATCTGACAGACAAGAGACCCAGTACTTC. Encoded protein: CASSLSDRQETQYF.

The chain combines TRBV10-1 with TRBJ2-7; TRBD2 matches 13 bases. The ends lost 3 bases at V and 0 bases at J; junction bases unmatched: 8. The CDR3 covers 18 residues. Per germline, CDR1 WNHNN and CDR2 SYGVQD (reference sequence). The CDR3 spells CASSDFRLAGGNSYEQYF. For the CDR3, the DNA is TGCGCCAGCAGTGATTTTCGACTAGCGGGGGGTAACTCCTACGAGCAGTACTTC.

In DNA form, the CDR3 reads TGCGCCAGCAGTTCGAGGATCTCCTACGAGCAGTACTTC. Encoded protein: CASSSRISYEQYF. V is TRBV10-1 and J is TRBJ2-7; D not certain. The CDR3 length is 13 residues. Germline V lookup: CDR1 WNHNN, CDR2 SYGVQD (reference sequence). With 5 bases removed from V and 0 bases from J, the gap between germline ends came to 8 bases.

The chain is built from TRBV21-1 and TRBJ1-4; TRBD1 was called by the table and not checked on the DNA. TRBV21-1 is given as a pseudogene. The CDR3 runs 20 residues. CDR3 amino acids: CASSKRRDRGLSATNEKLFF. The CDR3 region has the DNA TGTGCCAGCAGCAAAAGACGGGACAGGGGCCTTTCCGCAACTAATGAAAAACTGTTTTTT.

The chain combines TRBV5-4 with TRBJ2-7; the match to TRBD1 covers 7 bases. Per the germline V gene, CDR1 is SGHNT and CDR2 is YYREEE (reference sequence). This CDR3 is 14 amino acids long. Trimming removed 4 bases from V and 0 bases from J; junction bases left unmatched: 4. The CDR3 loop is CASSSRQGSYEQYF. DNA for the CDR3: TGTGCCAGCAGCAGTAGACAGGGCTCCTACGAGCAGTACTTC.

The V call is TRBV4-1, the J call TRBJ1-4, with a weak D call TRBD1 (5 bases). Per the germline V gene, CDR1 is MGHRA and CDR2 is YSYEKL. With 1 base removed from V and 8 bases from J, the gap between germline ends came to 8 bases. CDR3 length: 13 residues. CDR3 loop: CASSQAGLEKLFF. DNA of the CDR3: TGCGCCAGCAGCCAAGCAGGGTTGGAAAAACTGTTTTTT.

This clone was detected once. The V and J genes are TRBV7-6 and TRBJ1-2; 8 bases fit TRBD1. The germline gives CDR1 SGHVS, CDR2 FNYEAQ. This CDR3 spans 17 amino acids. V was clipped by 1 base and J by 5 bases; unmatched bases: 12. The CDR3 spells CASSLGTPAQGEYGYTF. DNA for the CDR3: TGTGCCAGCAGCTTAGGGACCCCCGCACAGGGGGAGTATGGCTACACCTTC.

The gene calls are TRBV4-1 and TRBJ1-5; TRBD1 matches at 7 bases. Losses at the gene ends were 4 bases for V and 3 bases for J; bases not matched to a gene: 12. CDR3 length: 17 residues. Germline V lookup: CDR1 MGHRA, CDR2 YSYEKL. CDR3 amino acids: CASSLRGAGGTNQPQHF. The CDR3 nucleotides read TGCGCCAGCAGCCTCAGGGGGGCAGGGGGGACCAATCAGCCCCAGCATTTT.

The chain is built from TRBV7-3 and TRBJ2-1; 8 bases are a match to TRBD1. Germline V gives CDR1 SGHTA, CDR2 FQGTGA. V dropped 5 bases and J dropped 3; count of bases not matched to a gene: 6. The CDR3 covers 15 residues. For the CDR3, the DNA is TGTGCCAGCAGCCTCAACAGGGGGGTCTACAATGAGCAGTTCTTC. This sequence encodes CASSLNRGVYNEQFF.

The chain's CDR3 is CASSSFVNQPQHF. CDR3 nucleotide sequence: TGTGCCAGCAGCTCCTTTGTAAATCAGCCCCAGCATTTT. The chain employs TRBV5-6 and TRBJ1-5; no clear D gene. The CDR3 runs to 13 residues. Germline V gene lookup returns CDR1 SGHDT and CDR2 YYEEEE. Trimming shortened V by 3 bases and J by 4 bases, and 8 bases separated the two germline ends.

The V call is TRBV19, the J call TRBJ2-5; no firm D call. Between the trimmed V and J ends, which lost 0 bases and 4 bases, there was a span of 6 bases. The CDR3 covers 13 residues. Germline CDR1 reads LNHDA; CDR2 reads SQIVND (reference sequence). The CDR3 nucleotides are TGTGCCAGTAGTATAGATCCTGTAGAGACCCAGTACTTC. This codes for CASSIDPVETQYF.

This clone was found once. The chain uses TRBV4-3 and TRBJ1-4, with 9 bases matching TRBD1. CDR1 is LGHNA, CDR2 YSLEER, per germline. Trimming took 4 bases from V and 6 from J; bases not matched to a gene: 12. CDR3 length equals 17 residues. The CDR3: CASSPGSTGQGDEKLFF. The CDR3 DNA follows: TGCGCCAGCAGCCCCGGTAGTACGGGACAGGGAGATGAAAAACTGTTTTTT.

This clone was detected a few times. This likely comes from a read error, as the CDR3 has no conserved phenylalanine or tryptophan at its end. No DNA is shown, since the ends of the CDR3 on it are uncertain; the CDR3 is the one TCRdb lists. The genes are TRBV7-9 and TRBJ2-7; TRBD1 was called by the table and not checked on the DNA. Germline V gives CDR1 SEHNR, CDR2 FQNEAQ (reference sequence). The CDR3 comprises 14 residues, both ends counted. CDR3 region: CASSLVGDTGSGGS.